This TCR beta chain was recovered during a study of cytomegalovirus exposure and HLA in healthy donors. Study findings and constraints: Later analysis identified a missense DCLRE1C variant that was linked to TCR beta V- and J-gene trimming. Specific recognition of CMV antigens was confirmed in vitro for a few chains (all CMV-associated).

The V gene lost 6 bases and the J gene lost 1 base, with 14 bases spanning the gap. Germline loops: CDR1 SGDLS, CDR2 YYNGEE. This CDR3 contains 14 residues. Healthy bone marrow donors made up the donors. On this clone itself: No antigen is known for it.

PCR used 60 Vbeta primers and 13 Jbeta primers. The method was immunoSEQ multiplex PCR; TCRdb's version includes in-frame clones alone and lacks a portion of them. The sample comprises about 110,000 clones, more than 70% of which are singletons, and around 2.9% rests with the top ten. The chain joins TRBV9 to TRBJ2-7, with D possibly matching TRBD1 (6 bases). This clonotype was sampled from a woman aged 55-75 years in good health and CMV-seropositive. The sample consisted of PBMCs. In nucleotides, the CDR3 is TGTGCCAGCATGGGGGACATAGCATCCTACGAGCAGTACTTC. It codes for CASMGDIASYEQYF.